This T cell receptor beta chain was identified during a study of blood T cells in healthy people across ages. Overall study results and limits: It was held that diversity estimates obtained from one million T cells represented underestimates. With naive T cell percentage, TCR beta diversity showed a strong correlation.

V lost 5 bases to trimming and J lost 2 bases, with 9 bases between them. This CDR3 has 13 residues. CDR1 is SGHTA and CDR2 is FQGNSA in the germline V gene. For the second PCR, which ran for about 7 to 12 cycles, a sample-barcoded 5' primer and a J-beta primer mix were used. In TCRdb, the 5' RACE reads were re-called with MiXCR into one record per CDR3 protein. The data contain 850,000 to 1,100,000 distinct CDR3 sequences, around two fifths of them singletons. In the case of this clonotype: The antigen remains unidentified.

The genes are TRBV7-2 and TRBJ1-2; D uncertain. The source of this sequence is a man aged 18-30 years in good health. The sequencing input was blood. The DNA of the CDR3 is TGTGCCAGCAGCACAGACGGGAACTATGGCTACACCTTC. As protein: CASSTDGNYGYTF.